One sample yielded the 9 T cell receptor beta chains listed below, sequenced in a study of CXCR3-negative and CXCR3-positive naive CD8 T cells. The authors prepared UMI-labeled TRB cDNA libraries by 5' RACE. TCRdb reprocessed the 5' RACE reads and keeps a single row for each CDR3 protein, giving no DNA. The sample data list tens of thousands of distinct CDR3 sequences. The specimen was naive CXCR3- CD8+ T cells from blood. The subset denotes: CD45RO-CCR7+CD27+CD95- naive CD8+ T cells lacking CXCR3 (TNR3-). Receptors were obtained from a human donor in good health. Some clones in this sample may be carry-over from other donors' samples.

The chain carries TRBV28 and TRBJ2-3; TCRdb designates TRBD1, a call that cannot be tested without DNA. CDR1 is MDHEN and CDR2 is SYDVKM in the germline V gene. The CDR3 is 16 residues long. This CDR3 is CASRFSGTDYTDTQYF. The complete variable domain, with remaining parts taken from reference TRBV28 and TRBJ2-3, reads DVKVTQSSRYLVKRTGEKVFLECVQDMDHENMFWYRQDPGLGLRLIYFSYDVKMKEKGDIPEGYSVSREKKERFSLILESASTNQTSMYLCASRFSGTDYTDTQYFGPGTRLTVL.

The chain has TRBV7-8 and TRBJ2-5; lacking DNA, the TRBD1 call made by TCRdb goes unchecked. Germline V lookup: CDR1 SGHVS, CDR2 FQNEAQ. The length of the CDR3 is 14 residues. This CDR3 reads CASSLNRGGETQYF.

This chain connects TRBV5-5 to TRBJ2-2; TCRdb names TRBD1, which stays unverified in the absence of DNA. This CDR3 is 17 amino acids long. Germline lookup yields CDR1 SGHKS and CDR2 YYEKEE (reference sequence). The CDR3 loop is CASSLTPGQAHTGELFF.

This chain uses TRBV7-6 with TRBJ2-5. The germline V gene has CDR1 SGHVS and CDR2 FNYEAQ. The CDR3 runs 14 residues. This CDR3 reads CASTPGPDQETQYF.

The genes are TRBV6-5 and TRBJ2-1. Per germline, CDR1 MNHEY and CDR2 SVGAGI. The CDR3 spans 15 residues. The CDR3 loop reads CASSKSGSPYNEQFF.

This chain's CDR3 is CASSLERARSYNEQFF. The chain uses TRBV5-6 and TRBJ2-1. The CDR3 length is 16 residues. CDR1 and CDR2 from the germline V gene are SGHDT and YYEEEE.

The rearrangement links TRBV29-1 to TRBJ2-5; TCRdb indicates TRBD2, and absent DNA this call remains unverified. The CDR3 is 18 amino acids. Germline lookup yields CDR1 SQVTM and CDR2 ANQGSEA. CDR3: CSVEDPGTSGLPSETQYF. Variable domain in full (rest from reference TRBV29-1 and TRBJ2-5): SAVISQKPSRDICQRGTSLTIQCQVDSQVTMMFWYRQQPGQSLTLIATANQGSEATYESGFVIDKFPISRPNLTFSTLTVSNMSPEDSSIYLCSVEDPGTSGLPSETQYFGPGTRLLVL.

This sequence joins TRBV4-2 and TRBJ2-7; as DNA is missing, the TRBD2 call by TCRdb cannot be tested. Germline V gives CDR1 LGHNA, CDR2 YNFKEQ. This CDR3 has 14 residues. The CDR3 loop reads CASSQDGLANEQYF.

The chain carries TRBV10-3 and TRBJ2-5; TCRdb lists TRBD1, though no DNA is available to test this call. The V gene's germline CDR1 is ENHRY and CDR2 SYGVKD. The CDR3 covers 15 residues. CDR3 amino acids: CAISDWDRESETQYF.